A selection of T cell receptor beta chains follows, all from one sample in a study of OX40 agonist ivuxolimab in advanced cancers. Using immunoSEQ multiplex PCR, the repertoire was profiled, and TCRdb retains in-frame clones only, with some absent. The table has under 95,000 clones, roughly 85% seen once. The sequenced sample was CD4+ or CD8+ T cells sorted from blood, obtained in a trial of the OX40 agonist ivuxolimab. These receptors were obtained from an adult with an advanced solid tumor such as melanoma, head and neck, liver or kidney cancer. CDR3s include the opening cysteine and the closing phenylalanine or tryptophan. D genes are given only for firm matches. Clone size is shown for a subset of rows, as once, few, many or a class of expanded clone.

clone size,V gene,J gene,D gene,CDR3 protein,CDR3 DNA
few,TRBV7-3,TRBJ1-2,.,CASSLIPLSGYTF,TGTGCCAGCAGCTTAATCCCCCTCAGTGGCTACACCTTC
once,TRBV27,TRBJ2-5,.,CASSPRVTGTQYF,TGTGCCAGCAGTCCGCGGGTGACCGGGACCCAGTACTTC
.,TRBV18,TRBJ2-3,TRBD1,CASSPFQGAGDTQYF,TGTGCCAGCTCCCCCTTCCAGGGGGCGGGAGATACGCAGTATTTT
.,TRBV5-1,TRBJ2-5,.,CASSSPLQETQYF,TGCGCCAGCAGCTCCCCACTCCAAGAGACCCAGTACTTC
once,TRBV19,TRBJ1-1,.,CASSRPPENTEAFF,TGTGCCAGTAGTAGACCCCCGGAGAACACTGAAGCTTTCTTT
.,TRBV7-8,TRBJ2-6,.,CASSFDRGSGANVLTF,TGTGCCAGCAGCTTCGACCGGGGCTCTGGGGCCAACGTCCTGACTTTC
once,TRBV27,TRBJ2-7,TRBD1,CASSKRDRGFDEQYF,TGTGCCAGCAGTAAACGGGACAGGGGTTTTGACGAGCAGTACTTC
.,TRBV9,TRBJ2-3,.,CASSVVVGGHSDTQYF,TGTGCCAGCAGCGTAGTGGTTGGGGGCCATTCAGATACGCAGTATTTT
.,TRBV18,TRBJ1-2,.,CASSPPSLREGRGYTF,TGTGCCAGCTCACCACCCTCCTTGCGGGAAGGTCGGGGCTACACCTTC
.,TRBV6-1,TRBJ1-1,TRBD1,CASSEGDRGRTEAFF,TGTGCCAGCAGTGAAGGGGACAGGGGGCGGACTGAAGCTTTCTTT
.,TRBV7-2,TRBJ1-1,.,CASSLVRGTEAFF,TGTGCCAGCAGCTTAGTACGTGGCACTGAAGCTTTCTTT
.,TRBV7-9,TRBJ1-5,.,CATTRDDNQPQHF,TGTGCCACTACGAGAGACGATAATCAGCCCCAGCATTTT
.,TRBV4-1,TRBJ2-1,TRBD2,CASSLTSGPYNEQFF,TGCGCCAGCAGCCTGACTAGCGGGCCTTACAATGAGCAGTTCTTC
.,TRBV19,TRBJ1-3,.,CASSWSSGNTIYF,TGTGCCAGTAGTTGGAGCTCTGGAAACACCATATATTTT
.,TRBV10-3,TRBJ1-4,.,CAISGGEKLFF,TGTGCCATCAGCGGAGGTGAAAAACTGTTTTTT
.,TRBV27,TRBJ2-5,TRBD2,CASSLSGLAGARETQYF,TGTGCCAGCAGTTTATCGGGCCTAGCGGGAGCAAGGGAGACCCAGTACTTC
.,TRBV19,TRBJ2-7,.,CASRPNSDYEQYF,TGTGCCAGTAGACCGAATTCCGATTACGAGCAGTACTTC
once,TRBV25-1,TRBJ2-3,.,CASSPDRPSGTDTQYF,TGTGCCAGCAGTCCAGACCGACCTAGCGGCACAGATACGCAGTATTTT
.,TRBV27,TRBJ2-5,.,CASSWGRGETQYF,TGTGCCAGCAGTTGGGGCCGGGGAGAGACCCAGTACTTC
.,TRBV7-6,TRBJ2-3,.,CASTLEASSLPDTQYF,TGTGCCAGCACCCTAGAGGCGTCCTCACTCCCAGATACGCAGTATTTT
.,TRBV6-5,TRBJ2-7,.,CASRPDGNSYEQYF,TGTGCCAGCAGGCCGGACGGTAACTCCTACGAGCAGTACTTC
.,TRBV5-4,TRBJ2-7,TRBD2,CASSFESLAGASYEQYF,TGTGCCAGCAGCTTCGAATCGCTAGCGGGAGCATCCTACGAGCAGTACTTC
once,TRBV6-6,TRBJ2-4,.,CASRTLGEAKNIQYF,TGTGCCAGCAGAACCCTCGGAGAGGCCAAAAACATTCAGTACTTC
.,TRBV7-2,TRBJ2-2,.,CASSTALGELFF,TGTGCCAGCAGCACAGCGCTAGGGGAGCTGTTTTTT
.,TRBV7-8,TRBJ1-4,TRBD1,CASRKDRVTNEKLFF,TGTGCCAGCAGGAAAGACAGGGTGACTAATGAAAAACTGTTTTTT
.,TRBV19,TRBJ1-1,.,CASSMGSLGTEAFF,TGTGCCAGTAGTATGGGTTCTCTGGGGACTGAAGCTTTCTTT
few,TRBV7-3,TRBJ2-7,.,CATYEQYF,TGTGCCACCTACGAGCAGTACTTC
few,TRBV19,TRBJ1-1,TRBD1,CASSHRGRGTEAFF,TGTGCCAGTAGCCACAGGGGGCGGGGCACTGAAGCTTTCTTT
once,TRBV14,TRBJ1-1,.,CASRPLSGRNTEAFF,TGTGCCAGCAGACCGTTATCCGGGCGGAACACTGAAGCTTTCTTT
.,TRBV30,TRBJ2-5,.,CAWSEVKGANQETQYF,TGTGCCTGGAGTGAGGTAAAGGGCGCTAACCAAGAGACCCAGTACTTC